The present T cell receptor beta chain was sequenced within a study of graft-versus-host responses after intestinal transplantation. For the study at large: All recipients got anti-thymocyte globulin induction, then tacrolimus and steroids for about 3 years.

This CDR3 is 11 amino acids long. Germline CDR1 SNHLY, CDR2 FYNNEI. V lost 3 bases to trimming and J lost 11 bases, with 8 bases between them. The table came from immunoSEQ multiplex PCR; TCRdb's copy has only in-frame clones and leaves some out. Among more than 20,000 clones listed, around 78% were seen once. With respect to this clone: Its antigen is undetermined.

Study findings and constraints: Some GvH clones were seen earlier in gut or blood, suggesting intestinal origin.

The source material was PBMCs, sampled roughly 29 days after intestinal transplant. This TCR was recovered from a human patient who received an intestinal transplant, so some T cells may come from the graft donor. This chain joins TRBV2 and TRBJ1-5, with D hard to call. In nucleotides, the CDR3 is TGTGCCAGCAGTGACTCCGGTTCCCAGCATTTT. Its protein is CASSDSGSQHF.